These T cell receptor beta chains were read from a single sample in a study of T-cell reconstitution after alpha-beta-depleted transplantation in children. TCRdb reanalysed the PCR reads using MiXCR and keeps one entry per CDR3 protein. The sample has over 100,000 distinct CDR3 sequences, around 6.1% seen once. The sequences come from PBMCs, mostly from graft donor cells, collected 60 days after TCRalphabeta/CD19-depleted stem cell transplant. These receptors were taken from a female patient aged 2 to 10 who had a stem cell transplant for Fanconi anemia, so the T cells may come from the graft donor. Each CDR3 is given with its conserved first and last residue. The D gene is left open where the match is weak.

TRBJ2-1	TRBV28	-	CASSLYRGSVYNEQFF
TRBJ1-2	TRBV20-1	-	CSVRRGAWGYTF
TRBJ2-1	TRBV18	-	CASSPKGLYNEQFF
TRBJ2-1	TRBV2	-	CASSDVGRVNEQFF
TRBJ2-5	TRBV11-2	-	CASSLTSWGVETQYF
TRBJ2-7	TRBV12-3/TRBV12-4	TRBD2	CASSLGLVYEQYF
TRBJ2-5	TRBV27	-	CASSLEGREQETQYF
TRBJ2-7	TRBV3-1	TRBD2	CACSLGLAGTYEQYF
TRBJ1-6	TRBV20-1	-	CSASSGARGYVNSPLHF
TRBJ2-1	TRBV11-1	TRBD2	CASSSPGSGPGLAGVEQFF
TRBJ2-2	TRBV28	-	CASSLGGSTGELFF
TRBJ1-2	TRBV9	-	CASSPDNYGYTF
TRBJ2-1	TRBV6-4	TRBD2	CASSDSTAGDPNEQFF
TRBJ2-3	TRBV2	-	CASSEATGGGADTQYF
TRBJ2-2	TRBV20-1	-	CSARRGSGELFF
TRBJ1-2	TRBV7-2	TRBD1	CASSRDRGNYGYTF
TRBJ2-2	TRBV5-1	TRBD1	CASSRGPGQGTGELFF
TRBJ2-3	TRBV5-1	TRBD2	CASSPGTSGGRDTQYF
TRBJ1-1	TRBV29-1	-	CSVQGDTEAFF
TRBJ2-7	TRBV5-1	-	CASSSVGEEQYF
TRBJ1-1	TRBV19	TRBD1	CASSTYRDRDTEAFF
TRBJ2-5	TRBV18	-	CASSPSRGGETQYF
TRBJ2-7	TRBV7-2	-	CASSLTTGDLPSYEQYF
TRBJ2-7	TRBV5-1	TRBD2	CASSLGTSGSRYEQYF
TRBJ2-5	TRBV24-1	-	CATSVRQETQYF
TRBJ1-2	TRBV5-1	-	CASSSAADRLNYGYTF
TRBJ2-5	TRBV5-1	TRBD2	CASSLVSGAYQETQYF
TRBJ2-2	TRBV15	-	CATSRVRPAHTGELFF
TRBJ2-6	TRBV5-1	-	CASSWDLRANVLTF
TRBJ1-3	TRBV6-1	TRBD1	CASSGQGISGNTIYF
TRBJ2-2	TRBV28	TRBD2	CASSFPTAGDINTGELFF
TRBJ2-7	TRBV28	TRBD1	CASSLTGVQYEQYF
TRBJ1-4	TRBV21-1	-	CASSKGIGESDEKLFF
TRBJ2-4	TRBV20-1	-	CSAREGLAKNIQYF
TRBJ2-5	TRBV7-6	TRBD1	CASSLGPGTGQQETQYF
TRBJ2-2	TRBV12-3/TRBV12-4	TRBD1	CASSGQSNTGELFF
TRBJ2-5	TRBV12-3/TRBV12-4	-	CASSLPTKETQYF
TRBJ2-7	TRBV12-3/TRBV12-4	TRBD1	CASRETGNFDEQYF
TRBJ2-2	TRBV3-1	TRBD1	CASSQDGTGEVGELFF
TRBJ2-1	TRBV5-1	TRBD2	CASRESGGINNEQFF
TRBJ2-3	TRBV2	-	CASSEDSTDTQYF
TRBJ2-3	TRBV20-1	-	CSARDPGGSTDTQYF
TRBJ2-7	TRBV6-1	TRBD1	CASSDFRRDRGDEQYF